This T cell receptor beta chain was found in a study of blood T cell repertoires in COVID-19. CDR1 is SGDLS, CDR2 YYNGEE, per germline. V trimming: 0 bases; J trimming: 7 bases; junction bases outside the gene matches: 4. CDR3 length equals 15 residues. In regard to this clone: The same CDR3 arises from other DNA sequences in this sample as well.

TCRdb keeps only in-frame clones here, not all; method: immunoSEQ multiplex PCR. This table holds 150,000 to 190,000 clones, roughly nine tenths found once. J is TRBJ1-6 and V is TRBV9, with TRBD1 identical over 7 bases. This TCR was sampled from a middle-aged woman with acute or convalescent COVID-19. Sequencing was performed on peripheral blood. CDR3 residues: CASSVDRGSNSPLHF. DNA of the CDR3: TGTGCCAGCAGCGTAGACAGGGGTAGCAATTCACCCCTCCACTTT.